The rows below give T cell receptor beta chains drawn from one sample of a study of cytotoxic CD8 clonotypes in ibrutinib-treated CLL. Sequenced by immunoSEQ multiplex PCR; TCRdb stores in-frame clones only, minus some. Here the sample spans about 14,000 clones, around 61% being singletons. The sequencing used PBMCs, collected before ibrutinib treatment. All receptors come from a human donor with chronic lymphocytic leukemia. Each CDR3 is given with its conserved first and last residue. D genes are given only for firm matches. Where a row states a size, it is once, few, many or the class of an expanded clone; other rows omit it.

clone_size,d_call,cdr3_length,j_call,v_call,cdr3_aa,cdr3_nt
NA,NA,14,TRBJ2-7,TRBV5-3,CASSFRDMGYEQYF,TGTGCCAGCAGCTTCCGGGACATGGGCTACGAGCAGTACTTC
NA,TRBD2,15,TRBJ2-3,TRBV4-1,CASSQVAGGLDTQYF,TGCGCCAGCAGCCAAGTAGCGGGGGGGCTCGATACGCAGTATTTT
NA,NA,13,TRBJ1-1,TRBV5-6,CASSPRSNTEAFF,TGTGCCAGCAGCCCCCGCTCCAACACTGAAGCTTTCTTT
NA,NA,13,TRBJ2-5,TRBV18,CASSLGPQETQYF,TGTGCCAGCTCACTAGGGCCCCAAGAGACCCAGTACTTC
NA,NA,13,TRBJ1-6,TRBV27,CASSFYYNSPLHF,TGTGCCAGCAGTTTCTACTATAATTCACCCCTCCACTTT
few,NA,12,TRBJ2-3,TRBV7-9,CASSFVTDTQYF,TGTGCCAGCAGCTTCGTCACAGATACGCAGTATTTT
NA,NA,14,TRBJ2-3,TRBV2,CASIVTDYTDTQYF,TGTGCCAGCATAGTAACTGATTACACAGATACGCAGTATTTT
NA,NA,14,TRBJ1-6,TRBV2,CASSDGPRGSPLHF,TGTGCCAGCAGTGATGGCCCCCGGGGTTCACCCCTCCACTTT
few,NA,11,TRBJ2-7,TRBV7-9,CASSDAYEQYF,TGTGCCAGCAGCGACGCCTACGAGCAGTACTTC
NA,NA,14,TRBJ2-5,TRBV19,CASSIGGGLETQYF,TGTGCCAGTAGTATAGGGGGGGGCCTCGAGACCCAGTACTTC
few,NA,13,TRBJ1-2,TRBV5-4,CASSLGASYGYTF,TGTGCCAGCAGCTTGGGGGCGTCCTATGGCTACACCTTC
NA,NA,17,TRBJ2-6,TRBV6-1,CASSVLVAIAGANVLTF,TGTGCCAGCAGTGTCCTAGTTGCCATAGCTGGGGCCAACGTCCTGACTTTC
NA,NA,14,TRBJ2-1,TRBV5-1,CASSWGQQRNEQFF,TGCGCCAGCAGCTGGGGACAACAACGGAATGAGCAGTTCTTC
NA,NA,15,TRBJ2-7,TRBV5-4,CASSLGSGGPYEQYF,TGTGCCAGCAGCTTGGGGTCTGGGGGACCCTACGAGCAGTACTTC
NA,TRBD2,16,TRBJ2-2,TRBV27,CASSLLAGGNTGELFF,TGTGCCAGCAGTTTGCTAGCGGGAGGGAACACCGGGGAGCTGTTTTTT
NA,NA,13,TRBJ2-1,TRBV21-1,CASSKDLTVFQFF,TGTGCCAGCAGCAAAGATTTGACAGTCTTTCAGTTCTTC
NA,NA,14,TRBJ1-1,TRBV28,CASSLIGGRTEAFF,TGTGCCAGCAGTTTAATCGGGGGGCGCACTGAAGCTTTCTTT
NA,NA,12,TRBJ1-1,TRBV6-1,CASSLLGGEAFF,TGTGCCAGCAGCCTATTGGGGGGCGAAGCTTTCTTT
NA,NA,12,TRBJ2-1,TRBV6-5,CASSWIGDEQFF,TGTGCCAGCAGTTGGATAGGAGATGAGCAGTTCTTC
NA,TRBD1,15,TRBJ2-2,TRBV7-6,CASSRTGGYTGELFF,TGTGCCAGCAGCCGGACAGGGGGCTACACCGGGGAGCTGTTTTTT
NA,NA,15,TRBJ2-2,TRBV28,CASSFEGVSTGELFF,TGTGCCAGCAGTTTCGAGGGAGTCAGCACCGGGGAGCTGTTTTTT
NA,NA,14,TRBJ1-2,TRBV19,CASSIETKNYGYTF,TGTGCCAGTAGTATAGAGACAAAAAACTATGGCTACACCTTC
few,TRBD2,15,TRBJ2-3,TRBV6-1,CASSLAGGPGDTQYF,TGTGCCAGCAGTTTAGCGGGAGGCCCAGGGGATACGCAGTATTTT
NA,NA,15,TRBJ2-3,TRBV5-1,CASSQQGGGTDTQYF,TGCGCCAGCAGCCAACAGGGCGGAGGCACAGATACGCAGTATTTT
NA,TRBD1,14,TRBJ1-2,TRBV28,CASSLGNRGRGYTF,TGTGCCAGCAGTTTAGGGAACAGGGGGCGAGGCTACACCTTC
NA,NA,14,TRBJ2-1,TRBV27,CASSLSPSSTEQFF,TGTGCCAGCAGTTTATCACCTAGCTCCACTGAGCAGTTCTTC
NA,NA,14,TRBJ1-2,TRBV6-5,CASRAGTNLYGYTF,TGTGCCAGCAGAGCCGGGACAAACCTCTACGGCTACACCTTC
NA,TRBD2,16,TRBJ2-1,TRBV7-6,CASSFLAGHSYNEQFF,TGTGCCAGCAGCTTCCTAGCGGGGCACTCCTACAATGAGCAGTTCTTC
NA,NA,16,TRBJ1-2,TRBV7-8,CASSTRTRGPNYGYTF,TGTGCCAGCAGCACCAGGACCAGAGGGCCGAACTATGGCTACACCTTC
NA,NA,13,TRBJ1-2,TRBV6-1,CASKPWGDYGYTF,TGTGCCAGCAAGCCTTGGGGGGATTATGGCTACACCTTC
NA,TRBD1,15,TRBJ1-2,TRBV10-3,CAISEGQGYNYGYTF,TGTGCCATCAGTGAGGGACAGGGCTATAACTATGGCTACACCTTC
NA,TRBD2,16,TRBJ2-3,TRBV30,CAWSAKRTSGMNTQYF,TGTGCCTGGAGTGCCAAACGGACTAGCGGGATGAATACGCAGTATTTT
NA,TRBD1,15,TRBJ1-2,TRBV7-9,CASSLTGGWDYGYTF,TGTGCCAGCAGCCTGACAGGGGGGTGGGACTATGGCTACACCTTC
NA,NA,14,TRBJ1-2,TRBV13,CASSRVTANYGYTF,TGTGCCAGCAGCCGGGTCACAGCTAACTATGGCTACACCTTC
NA,NA,12,TRBJ2-4,TRBV2,CASGQNKNIQYF,TGTGCCAGCGGGCAGAATAAAAACATTCAGTACTTC
NA,NA,18,TRBJ1-4,TRBV6-1,CASSESGSHSTGYEKLFF,TGTGCCAGCAGTGAATCGGGATCTCATTCCACGGGGTATGAAAAACTGTTTTTT
NA,NA,13,TRBJ2-1,TRBV29-1,CSADRLQGDEQFF,TGCAGCGCCGACAGGCTACAAGGAGATGAGCAGTTCTTC
once,NA,13,TRBJ2-1,TRBV28,CASSLGWENEQFF,TGTGCCAGCAGTTTAGGGTGGGAAAATGAGCAGTTCTTC
NA,NA,16,TRBJ2-3,TRBV27,CASRTKGQGPRDTQYF,TGTGCCAGCAGAACCAAGGGGCAGGGGCCGAGGGATACGCAGTATTTT
NA,NA,14,TRBJ2-5,TRBV10-3,CAISGYGSQETQYF,TGTGCCATCAGTGGGTACGGCAGCCAAGAGACCCAGTACTTC
NA,TRBD2,16,TRBJ2-1,TRBV7-8,CASSRGTSGSYNEQFF,TGTGCCAGCAGCCGCGGGACTAGCGGGTCATACAATGAGCAGTTCTTC
NA,NA,13,TRBJ2-1,TRBV7-9,CASSLVPDNEQFF,TGTGCCAGCAGCTTAGTTCCGGACAATGAGCAGTTCTTC
NA,NA,14,TRBJ2-7,TRBV27,CASSSRHTAYEQYF,TGTGCCAGCAGTTCTCGTCACACAGCCTACGAGCAGTACTTC
medium-sized,TRBD1,15,TRBJ2-2,TRBV5-5,CASSLGQGWAGELFF,TGTGCCAGCAGCTTGGGACAGGGCTGGGCCGGGGAGCTGTTTTTT
NA,TRBD2,15,TRBJ2-7,TRBV5-1,CASSVDVAGVGEQYF,TGCGCCAGCAGCGTGGACGTAGCGGGAGTGGGGGAGCAGTACTTC
NA,NA,15,TRBJ1-3,TRBV7-9,CASSLASGVGNTIYF,TGTGCCAGCAGCTTAGCGTCGGGGGTCGGAAACACCATATATTTT
NA,NA,16,TRBJ2-5,TRBV5-4,CASSPRPIMYQETQYF,TGTGCCAGCAGCCCAAGACCTATTATGTACCAAGAGACCCAGTACTTC
NA,TRBD2,15,TRBJ2-1,TRBV7-9,CASSQSAGVGNEQFF,TGTGCCAGCAGCCAATCAGCGGGAGTAGGCAATGAGCAGTTCTTC
NA,NA,12,TRBJ2-1,TRBV15,CATSRVYNEQFF,TGTGCCACCAGCAGAGTCTACAATGAGCAGTTCTTC
NA,NA,13,TRBJ1-2,TRBV5-6,CASSLGQPYGYTF,TGTGCCAGCAGCTTGGGACAGCCCTACGGCTACACCTTC
NA,NA,16,TRBJ2-5,TRBV28,CASSLGGAPRLETQYF,TGTGCCAGCAGTTTAGGGGGGGCGCCACGACTAGAGACCCAGTACTTC
NA,NA,17,TRBJ2-5,TRBV10-2,CASSPLPALLHEETQYF,TGCGCCAGCTCCCCTTTACCCGCTCTCCTTCACGAGGAGACCCAGTACTTC